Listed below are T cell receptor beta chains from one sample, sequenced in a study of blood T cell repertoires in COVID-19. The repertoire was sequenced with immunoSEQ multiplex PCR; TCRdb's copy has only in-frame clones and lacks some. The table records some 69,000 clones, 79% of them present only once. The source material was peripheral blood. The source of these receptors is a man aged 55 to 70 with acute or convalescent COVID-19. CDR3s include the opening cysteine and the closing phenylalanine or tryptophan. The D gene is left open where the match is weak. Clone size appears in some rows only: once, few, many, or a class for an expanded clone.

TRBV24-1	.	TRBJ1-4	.	TGTGCCACCAGTGCGGGTGCAACTAATGAAAAACTGTTTTTT	CATSAGATNEKLFF
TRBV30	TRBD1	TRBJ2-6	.	TGTGCCTGGTCCACAGGGGCGATCTCTGGGGCCAACGTCCTGACTTTC	CAWSTGAISGANVLTF
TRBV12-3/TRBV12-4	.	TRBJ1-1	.	TGTGCCAGCAGTTTACAGGGTATCTCTGAAGCTTTCTTT	CASSLQGISEAFF
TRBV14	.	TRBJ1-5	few	TGTGCCAGCAGCTTTAATCATACCACAGGGAATCAGCCCCAGCATTTT	CASSFNHTTGNQPQHF
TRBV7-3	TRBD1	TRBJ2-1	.	TGTGCCAGCAGCTTAAATACGGACAGGGATTGGTTCTTC	CASSLNTDRDWFF
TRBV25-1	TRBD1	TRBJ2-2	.	TGTGCCAGCAGTGGAAGAACAGGGGAGAGGACCGGGGAGCTGTTTTTT	CASSGRTGERTGELFF
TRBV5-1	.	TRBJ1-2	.	TGCGCCAGCAGCTTGGACGCGGTCTCCAACTATGGCTACACCTTC	CASSLDAVSNYGYTF
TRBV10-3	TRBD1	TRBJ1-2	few	TGTGCCATCAGTGAAAGGGGGACAGGGGGTGGAAAACAAGGCTACACCTTC	CAISERGTGGGKQGYTF
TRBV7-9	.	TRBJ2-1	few	TGTGCCAGCAGGCCAACCCAGGGACTCGACAATGAGCAGTTCTTC	CASRPTQGLDNEQFF
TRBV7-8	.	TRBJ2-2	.	TGTGCCAGCAGCTTATTTTCCGGGGACACCGGGGAGCTGTTTTTT	CASSLFSGDTGELFF
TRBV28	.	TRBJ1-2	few	TGTGCCAGCAGAAAACAGGCTAACTATGGCTACACCTTC	CASRKQANYGYTF
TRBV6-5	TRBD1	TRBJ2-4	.	TGTGCCAGCAGTACCCAGGGGGCGCCCAAAAACATTCAGTACTTC	CASSTQGAPKNIQYF
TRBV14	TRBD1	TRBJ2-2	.	TGTGCCAGCAGCCACCGAGACAGGGGGAACACCGGGGAGCTGTTTTTT	CASSHRDRGNTGELFF
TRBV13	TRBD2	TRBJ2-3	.	TGTGCCAGCAGCCCAGCCTCGATCCTAGCGGAGAGCACAGATACGCAGTATTTT	CASSPASILAESTDTQYF
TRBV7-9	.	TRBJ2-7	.	TGTGCCAGCAGCCCGGCAGGGCCCCGTTTCGAGCAGTACTTC	CASSPAGPRFEQYF
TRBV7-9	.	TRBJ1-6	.	TGTGCCAGCAGCGGACAGAGTAATTCACCCCTCCACTTT	CASSGQSNSPLHF
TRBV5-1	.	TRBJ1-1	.	TGCGCCAGCAGCTTGGGAACCCTTATAGGGGGTGAAGCTTTCTTT	CASSLGTLIGGEAFF
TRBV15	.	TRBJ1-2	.	TGTGCCACCAGCAGAGATAGAGGGTTGGGTAACTATGGCTACACCTTC	CATSRDRGLGNYGYTF
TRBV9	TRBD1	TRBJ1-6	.	TGTGCCAGCAGCCATACCGGGACAGGGGAATCACCCCTCCACTTT	CASSHTGTGESPLHF
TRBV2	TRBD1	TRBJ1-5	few	TGTGCCAGCAACCTCGGGGACAGCATTCGGCAGCCCCAGCATTTT	CASNLGDSIRQPQHF
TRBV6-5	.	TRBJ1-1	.	TGTGCCAGCAGTTACGGCCAAAACACTGAAGCTTTCTTT	CASSYGQNTEAFF
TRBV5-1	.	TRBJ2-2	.	TGCGCCAGCAGCTTGGATGGCAGGACAACCGGGGAGCTGTTTTTT	CASSLDGRTTGELFF
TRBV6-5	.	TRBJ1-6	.	TGTGCCAGCACCTCAACAGGGAGGGATTCACCCCTCCACTTT	CASTSTGRDSPLHF
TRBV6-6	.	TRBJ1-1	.	TGTGCCAGCAGTTCGGACTATAATACGAACACTGAAGCTTTCTTT	CASSSDYNTNTEAFF
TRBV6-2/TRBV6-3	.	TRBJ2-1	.	TGTGCCAGCAGCTCCGACACGTACAATGAGCAGTTCTTC	CASSSDTYNEQFF
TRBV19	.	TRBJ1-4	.	TGTGCCAGTAGTATAGTTTCTGCAACTAATGAAAAACTGTTTTTT	CASSIVSATNEKLFF
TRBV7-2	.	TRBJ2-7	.	TGTGCCAGCAGCTGGACAGCGAGCTCCTACGAGCAGTACTTC	CASSWTASSYEQYF
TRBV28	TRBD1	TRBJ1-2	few	TGTGCCAGCAGCCCTGGACAGGGGATAATCTACACCTTC	CASSPGQGIIYTF
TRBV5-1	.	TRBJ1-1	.	TGCGCCAGCAGCTCCGTGCCGCCCGACAGGGAAGCTTTCTTT	CASSSVPPDREAFF
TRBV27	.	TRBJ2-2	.	TGTGCCAGCAGTTTTGGACTATCCACCGGGGAGCTGTTTTTT	CASSFGLSTGELFF
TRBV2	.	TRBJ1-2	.	TGTGCCAGCGAGGGGGATAGCTATGGCTACACCTTC	CASEGDSYGYTF
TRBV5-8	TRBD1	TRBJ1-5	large	TGTGCCAGCAGTTTACAGGGGTTTAGCAATCAGCCCCAGCATTTT	CASSLQGFSNQPQHF
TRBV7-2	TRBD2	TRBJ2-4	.	TGTGCCAGCAGCTTAGTATGGCGGGGGGGACCGGGAAACATTCAGTACTTC	CASSLVWRGGPGNIQYF
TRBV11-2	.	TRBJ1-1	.	TGTGCCAGCAGCTTAGATCGTCCAGATAACACTGAAGCTTTCTTT	CASSLDRPDNTEAFF
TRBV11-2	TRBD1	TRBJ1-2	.	TGTGCCAGCACCGCAACAGGGGGCCTAGGGGTCGGCTACACCTTC	CASTATGGLGVGYTF
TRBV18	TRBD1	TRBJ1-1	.	TGTGCCAGCTCCAGTGACAGGGGGAACACTGAAGCTTTCTTT	CASSSDRGNTEAFF
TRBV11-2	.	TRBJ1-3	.	TGTGCCAGCAGCCCTTATTACACTGGAAACACCATATATTTT	CASSPYYTGNTIYF
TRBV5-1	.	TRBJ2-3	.	TGCGCCAGCAGCTCCCGGACAGCTACGGCAGATACGCAGTATTTT	CASSSRTATADTQYF
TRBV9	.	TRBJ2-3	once	TGTGCCAGCAGCGCCCCTCCCCCCACAGATACGCAGTATTTT	CASSAPPPTDTQYF
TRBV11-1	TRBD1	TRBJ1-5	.	TGTGCCAGCAGCTTAGACGGGACAGGGCATCAGCCCCAGCATTTT	CASSLDGTGHQPQHF
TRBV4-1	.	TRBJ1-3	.	TGCGCCAGCAGCCAAGACCCCGCGACGGGAGGAAACACCATATATTTT	CASSQDPATGGNTIYF
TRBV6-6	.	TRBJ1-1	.	TGTGCCAGCAGCTTCCTCATCACAGGGACCACTGAAGCTTTCTTT	CASSFLITGTTEAFF
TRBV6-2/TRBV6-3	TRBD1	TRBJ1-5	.	TGTGCCAGCAGTCGGACAGGGGGCCGTAGCAGCAATCAGCCCCAGCATTTT	CASSRTGGRSSNQPQHF
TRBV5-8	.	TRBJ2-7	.	TGTGCCAGCAGCTTTCCCCCGGACACCTCCTACGAGCAGTACTTC	CASSFPPDTSYEQYF
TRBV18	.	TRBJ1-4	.	TGTGCCAGCTCAACGGACAGCTCAACTAATGAAAAACTGTTTTTT	CASSTDSSTNEKLFF
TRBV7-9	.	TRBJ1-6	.	TGTGCCAGCAGCTTAGACGGGGGGACAAATTCACCCCTCCACTTT	CASSLDGGTNSPLHF
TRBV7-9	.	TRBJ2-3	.	TGTGCCAGCAGCGCTTTCCAGGGGCGCAGCACAGATACGCAGTATTTT	CASSAFQGRSTDTQYF
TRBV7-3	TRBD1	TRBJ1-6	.	TGTGCCAGCAGCGCGGGGGACAGGGGAAATTCACCCCTCCACTTT	CASSAGDRGNSPLHF